A single sample is the source of the 14 T cell receptor beta chains below, sequenced in a study of T-cell reconstitution after alpha-beta-depleted transplantation in children. The TCRbeta library was prepared with unique molecular identifiers. Using its own MiXCR run on the PCR reads, TCRdb lists one record per CDR3 protein. The table shows about 610,000 distinct CDR3 sequences, with about 10% occurring only once. The source was PBMCs from the stem cell graft donor, collected from the stem cell graft. These receptors were obtained from a human donor who donated a stem cell graft to a child with acute myeloid leukemia.

The CDR3 protein is CSARPGGSPLHF. CDR3 nucleotide sequence: TGCAGTGCTAGGCCTGGAGGGTCACCCCTCCACTTT. The chain links TRBV20-1 to TRBJ1-6, with D unresolved. The CDR3 runs to 12 residues. The V end lost 3 bases, the J end lost 10 bases, and 10 bases lay between the germline ends. Per germline, CDR1 DFQATT and CDR2 SNEGSKA (reference sequence).

This clonotype occurred many times. The chain employs TRBV29-1 and TRBJ2-7; D gene uncertain. Germline CDR1 SQVTM, CDR2 ANQGSEA. The V end was cut by 4 bases, the J end by 0 bases, with 7 bases between. The CDR3 totals 12 residues. The CDR3 reads CSVARDSYEQYF. In nucleotides, the CDR3 is TGCAGCGTTGCCCGCGACTCCTACGAGCAGTACTTC.

This clonotype was detected only a few times. The chain is built from TRBV10-3 and TRBJ2-5, with D possibly matching TRBD2 (5 bases). V gave up 11 bases and J gave up 5 bases, with 21 bases separating them. CDR1 and CDR2 from the germline V gene are ENHRY and SYGVKD. The CDR3 spans 14 residues. The DNA of the CDR3 is TGTGCCTCGGGAAATAGCGCTAGCACTGAGACCCAGTACTTC. Translating it yields CASGNSASTETQYF.

V is TRBV11-2 and J is TRBJ2-1, with D uncertain. Germline V lookup: CDR1 SGHAT, CDR2 FQNNGV. V lost 1 base, J lost 4 bases, and 17 bases lay in between. The CDR3 consists of 17 residues. CDR3 DNA sequence: TGTGCCAGCAGCTTAGGCGGATCGACCAAGGGATACAATGAGCAGTTCTTC. This codes for CASSLGGSTKGYNEQFF.

This clonotype came up many times. This chain uses TRBV12-3 or TRBV12-4 with TRBJ2-1, with D tentatively TRBD2 (5 bases). V lost 5 bases, J lost 1 base, and 12 bases lay in between. This CDR3 region has 15 residues. CDR3 sequence reads: CASSHTRLSYNEQFF. Here the CDR3 DNA reads TGTGCCAGCAGTCATACTAGGTTGTCCTACAATGAGCAGTTCTTC.

This clonotype came up a few times. The CDR3: CASSLELAGVAEQFF. In DNA, the CDR3 is TGCGCCAGCAGCTTGGAACTAGCGGGAGTGGCTGAGCAGTTCTTC. J is TRBJ2-1 and V is TRBV5-1; the match to TRBD2 covers 11 bases. The germline gives CDR1 SGHRS, CDR2 YFSETQ. The CDR3 consists of 15 residues. Trimming removed 0 bases from V and 9 bases from J; junction bases left unmatched: 5. The whole variable domain, filled in from reference TRBV5-1 and TRBJ2-1, reads KAGVTQTPRYLIKTRGQQVTLSCSPISGHRSVSWYQQTPGQGLQFLFEYFSETQRNKGNFPGRFSGRQFSNSRSEMNVSTLELGDSALYLCASSLELAGVAEQFFGPGTRLTVL.

The CDR3 loop is CASSLGGGGQETQYF. CDR3 DNA sequence: TGTGCCAGCAGTTTGGGAGGAGGGGGACAAGAGACCCAGTACTTC. The V call is TRBV12-3 or TRBV12-4, the J call TRBJ2-5, with D perhaps given as TRBD1 or TRBD2 (6 bases each). V lost 3 bases, J lost 2 bases, and 13 bases lay in between. This CDR3 region has 15 residues.

V and J are TRBV7-8 and TRBJ2-1; TRBD2 matches at 13 bases. The trim removed 6 bases at V and 5 bases at J, leaving 7 bases unmatched. Germline CDR1 and CDR2: SGHVS and FQNEAQ. The CDR3 spans 16 residues. The CDR3: CASRISGTSGNNEQFF. DNA for the CDR3: TGTGCCAGCAGGATCTCCGGGACTAGCGGGAACAATGAGCAGTTCTTC.

This clonotype was picked up a small number of times. The chain uses TRBV15 and TRBJ1-3; no firm D call. V lost 0 bases, J lost 3 bases, and 6 bases lay in between. Germline loops: CDR1 LNHNV, CDR2 YYDKDF (reference sequence). The CDR3 spans 14 residues. CDR3 nucleotides: TGTGCCACCAGCAGAGATGGGCTTGGAAACACCATATATTTT. This sequence encodes CATSRDGLGNTIYF.

This chain connects TRBV9 to TRBJ2-7, with 9 bases identical to TRBD1. CDR3 size: 14 residues. CDR1 and CDR2 (germline): SGDLS, YYNGEE. Trimming at V came to 4 bases and at J to 5 bases, leaving 7 bases not matched to a gene. Here the CDR3 reads CASSRGQGVDEQYF. The CDR3 DNA reads as TGTGCCAGCAGCCGGGGACAGGGCGTTGACGAGCAGTACTTC.

This sequence joins TRBV28 and TRBJ2-7, with a weak D call TRBD1 (6 bases). The germline gives CDR1 MDHEN, CDR2 SYDVKM. This CDR3 region has 14 residues. V lost 3 bases and J lost 5, with 14 bases in between. CDR3 sequence: CASSFQAGAHEQYF. The CDR3 DNA reads TGTGCCAGCAGTTTTCAGGCAGGGGCACACGAGCAGTACTTC.

This clonotype has a handful of counts. The chain combines TRBV7-9 with TRBJ2-1, with D possibly being TRBD1 or TRBD2 (5 bases each). Germline assignment: CDR1 SEHNR and CDR2 FQNEAQ (reference sequence). V dropped 4 bases and J dropped 9 bases, with 25 bases sitting between them. The CDR3 is made up of 17 amino acids. CDR3 amino acids: CASSSGVREVGVFEQFF. CDR3 nucleotides: TGTGCCAGCAGCTCCGGGGTACGGGAAGTGGGGGTCTTTGAGCAGTTCTTC.

This clonotype has only a few counts. V gene TRBV4-3 combines with J gene TRBJ1-1, with 10 bases identical to TRBD1. V lost 3 bases, J lost 4 bases, and 14 bases stayed unmatched. This CDR3 contains 18 residues. In germline, CDR1 is LGHNA, CDR2 YSLEER. The CDR3 nucleotides read TGCGCCAGCAGCCATCGGACCTTGGGACAGGGGTCGTTCACTGAAGCTTTCTTT. Its translation is CASSHRTLGQGSFTEAFF.

There are many counts of this clonotype. The rearrangement joins TRBV7-8 to TRBJ2-3; 8 positions match TRBD1. This CDR3 comprises 15 residues. Trimming cost V 2 bases and J 5 bases; bases outside gene matches: 6. Germline V gene data show CDR1 as SGHVS and CDR2 as FQNEAQ. The CDR3 sequence is CASSLYQGAEDTQYF. The CDR3 nucleotides read TGTGCCAGCAGCTTATATCAGGGGGCTGAAGATACGCAGTATTTT.